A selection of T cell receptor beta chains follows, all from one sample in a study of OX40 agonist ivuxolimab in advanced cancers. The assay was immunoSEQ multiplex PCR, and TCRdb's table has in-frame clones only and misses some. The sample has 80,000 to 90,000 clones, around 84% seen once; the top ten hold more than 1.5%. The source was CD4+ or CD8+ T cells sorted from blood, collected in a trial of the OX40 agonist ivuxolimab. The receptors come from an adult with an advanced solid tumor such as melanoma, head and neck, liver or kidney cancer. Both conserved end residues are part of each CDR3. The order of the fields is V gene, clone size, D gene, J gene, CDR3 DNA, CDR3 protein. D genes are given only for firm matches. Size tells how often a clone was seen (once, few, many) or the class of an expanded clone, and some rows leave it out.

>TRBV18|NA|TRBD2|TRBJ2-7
TGTGCCAGCTCCCAAAACGAAGTGGGGGGGAGCGAGCAGTACTTC
CASSQNEVGGSEQYF
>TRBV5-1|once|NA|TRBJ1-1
TGCGCCAGCAGCTTGGGTACAACTTCTGAAGCTTTCTTT
CASSLGTTSEAFF
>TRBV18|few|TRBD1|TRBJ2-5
TGTGCCAGCTCCCTAAACAGGGGCCAAGAGACCCAGTACTTC
CASSLNRGQETQYF
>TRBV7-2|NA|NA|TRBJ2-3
TGTGCCAGCAGCTTAGTCATTCCAGATACGCAGTATTTT
CASSLVIPDTQYF
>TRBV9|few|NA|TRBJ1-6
TGTGCCAGCAGCGCCGGACCGATCAATTCACCCCTCCACTTT
CASSAGPINSPLHF
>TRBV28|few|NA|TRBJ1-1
TGTGCCAGCAGGATTTTCAACACTGAAGCTTTCTTT
CASRIFNTEAFF
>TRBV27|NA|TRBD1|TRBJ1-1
TGTGCCAGCAGCACTATGACAGGGCGGACTGAAGCTTTCTTT
CASSTMTGRTEAFF
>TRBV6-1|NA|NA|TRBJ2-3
TGTGCCAGCACCTACGGGGCCAACCCCACAGATACGCAGTATTTT
CASTYGANPTDTQYF
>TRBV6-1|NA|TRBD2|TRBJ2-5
TGTGCCAGCAGTGAAGCGCTAGCGGGGGGGGTTGAGACCCAGTACTTC
CASSEALAGGVETQYF
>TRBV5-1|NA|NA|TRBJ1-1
TGCGCCAGCAGCTTGGGTGGGGGGCCGCGCACTGAAGCTTTCTTT
CASSLGGGPRTEAFF
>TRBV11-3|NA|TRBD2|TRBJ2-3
TGTGCCAGCAGCCCCCGGTCGGGGGGGTCGCAGTATTTT
CASSPRSGGSQYF